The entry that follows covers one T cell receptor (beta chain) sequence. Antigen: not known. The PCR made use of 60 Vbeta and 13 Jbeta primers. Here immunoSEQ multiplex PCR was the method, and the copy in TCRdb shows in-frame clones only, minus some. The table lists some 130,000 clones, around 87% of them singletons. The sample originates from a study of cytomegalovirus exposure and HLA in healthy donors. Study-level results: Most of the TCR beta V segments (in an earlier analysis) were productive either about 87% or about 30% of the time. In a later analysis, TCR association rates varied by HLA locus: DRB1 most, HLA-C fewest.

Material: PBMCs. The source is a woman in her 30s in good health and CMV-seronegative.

CDR3 amino acids: CASRGLYGYTF. CDR3 sequence (DNA): TGTGCCAGCAGGGGACTTTATGGCTACACCTTC. This chain connects TRBV27 to TRBJ1-2; D may be TRBD1 (5 bases). V was shortened by 6 bases and J by 5 bases, with 7 bases between the two germline ends. Germline V CDR1 and CDR2: MNHEY, SMNVEV (reference sequence). This CDR3 is built from 11 residues.